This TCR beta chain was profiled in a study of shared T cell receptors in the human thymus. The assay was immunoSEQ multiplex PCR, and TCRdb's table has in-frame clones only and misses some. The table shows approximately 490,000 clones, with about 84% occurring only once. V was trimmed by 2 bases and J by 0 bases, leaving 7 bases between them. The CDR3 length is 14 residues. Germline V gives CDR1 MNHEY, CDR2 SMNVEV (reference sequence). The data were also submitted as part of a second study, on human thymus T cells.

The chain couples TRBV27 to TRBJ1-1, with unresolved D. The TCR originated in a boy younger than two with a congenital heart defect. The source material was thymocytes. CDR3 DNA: TGTGCCAGCAGTTTAGAGGGCCTGAACACTGAAGCTTTCTTT. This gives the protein CASSLEGLNTEAFF.